This T cell receptor beta chain stems from a study of long-term antiretroviral therapy in people with HIV. Donors each had at least one pre-ART PBMC sample and at least two post-ART ones. Study-wide results and limits: Clones with expansion before ART led the repertoire at all time points. ART preceded a rise in diversity that nonetheless stayed lower than in transplant donor controls. HIV repertoires spanned narrower CDR3 length ranges than controls.

This clone was counted once. The antigen remains unidentified. Researchers ran immunoSEQ v3.0 at survey level. Libraries were prepared by immunoSEQ multiplex PCR; TCRdb keeps only in-frame clonotypes and omits some of them. Of around 26,000 clones listed, under 80% are singletons. The CDR3 has 13 residues. J lost 2 bases, V lost 9 bases, and 3 bases had no gene match. CDR1 MNHNS and CDR2 SASEGT come from the germline V gene. The clonotype comes from a woman aged 40 to 50 with HIV. Sequencing was performed on unsorted PBMCs, taken 1.1 years before starting antiretroviral therapy. This chain uses TRBV6-1 with TRBJ2-1; 8 nucleotides match TRBD1. CDR3 amino acids: CASKDRAYNEQFF. CDR3 coding DNA: TGTGCCAGTAAGGACAGGGCCTACAATGAGCAGTTCTTC.